These T cell receptor beta chains were read from a single sample in a study of blood T cells in healthy people across ages. TCRdb fed the 5' RACE reads into MiXCR, producing one record per CDR3 protein. The sample records 1.5 million to 2 million distinct CDR3 sequences, about 32% being singletons. The sample comprised blood. The receptors were sampled from a woman in her 30s in good health. Each CDR3 is given with its conserved first and last residue. D genes are given only for firm matches. Where a row states a size, it is once, few, many or the class of an expanded clone; other rows omit it.

abundance | d_gene | j_gene | v_gene | CDR3aa | CDR3nt
. | . | TRBJ2-7 | TRBV5-1 | CARSFGPLSSYEQYF | TGCGCCCGCAGCTTTGGCCCCCTCAGCTCCTACGAGCAGTACTTC
once | TRBD2 | TRBJ2-1 | TRBV5-1 | CASSLVAGMGNNEQFF | TGCGCCAGCAGCTTGGTAGCGGGGATGGGGAACAATGAGCAGTTCTTC
. | . | TRBJ1-6 | TRBV25-1 | CASSEQGWTPLHF | TGTGCCAGCAGTGAACAGGGCTGGACACCCCTCCACTTT
. | TRBD1 | TRBJ2-7 | TRBV5-1 | CASSAGTGDTYEQYF | TGCGCCAGCAGCGCCGGGACAGGAGATACCTACGAGCAGTACTTC
few | TRBD2 | TRBJ2-7 | TRBV3-1 | CASSHFSGSWYEQYF | TGTGCCAGCAGCCACTTCAGCGGGAGTTGGTACGAGCAGTACTTC
few | . | TRBJ2-7 | TRBV9 | CASSLDDRGGAYEQYF | TGTGCCAGCAGCCTAGATGACAGAGGAGGAGCCTACGAGCAGTACTTC
. | . | TRBJ2-5 | TRBV20-1 | CSATSMGRGRQETQYF | TGCAGTGCCACCTCCATGGGGCGGGGGCGCCAAGAGACCCAGTACTTC
few | . | TRBJ2-1 | TRBV2 | CASSERGNEQFF | TGTGCCAGCAGTGAACGCGGGAATGAGCAGTTCTTC
few | . | TRBJ1-4 | TRBV4-2 | CASSPYSNEKLFF | TGTGCCAGCAGCCCGTACTCAAATGAAAAACTGTTTTTT
. | . | TRBJ2-1 | TRBV9 | CASNVKANPLRDEQFF | TGTGCCAGCAACGTAAAGGCTAACCCCTTGAGGGATGAGCAGTTCTTC
. | . | TRBJ2-5 | TRBV5-1 | CASSLGSSRKETQYF | TGCGCCAGCAGCTTGGGATCATCTCGAAAGGAGACCCAGTACTTC
. | . | TRBJ2-7 | TRBV5-1 | CASSLFFAAQDGEQYF | TGCGCCAGCAGCTTATTTTTTGCAGCCCAAGACGGCGAGCAGTACTTC
. | TRBD2 | TRBJ2-3 | TRBV27 | CASSLLLAGDTQYF | TGTGCCAGCAGTTTACTCCTAGCGGGAGATACGCAGTATTTT
. | . | TRBJ1-5 | TRBV29-1 | CSGGTENFNQLQHF | TGCAGCGGGGGGACGGAAAACTTCAATCAGCTCCAGCATTTT
many | TRBD1 | TRBJ2-7 | TRBV7-2 | CASREPGQGYEQYF | TGTGCCAGCCGTGAACCGGGACAGGGGTACGAGCAGTACTTC
many | . | TRBJ2-7 | TRBV21-1 | CASSKAAGAKDVTQYF | TGTGCCAGCAGCAAAGCGGCCGGGGCAAAGGACGTCACGCAGTACTTC
. | . | TRBJ2-1 | TRBV15 | CATDSGVSSYNEQFF | TGTGCCACCGATTCCGGGGTGAGCTCCTACAATGAGCAGTTCTTC
. | . | TRBJ2-7 | TRBV7-9 | CASSPPIRGRYEQYF | TGTGCCAGCAGCCCTCCAATCAGGGGGAGGTACGAGCAGTACTTC
many | TRBD1 | TRBJ1-1 | TRBV5-6 | CASSRGPEAFF | TGTGCCAGCAGCAGGGGGCCTGAAGCTTTCTTT
. | TRBD1 | TRBJ2-7 | TRBV28 | CASSRDRKTSYEQYF | TGTGCCAGCAGCCGGGACAGGAAAACCTCCTACGAGCAGTACTTC